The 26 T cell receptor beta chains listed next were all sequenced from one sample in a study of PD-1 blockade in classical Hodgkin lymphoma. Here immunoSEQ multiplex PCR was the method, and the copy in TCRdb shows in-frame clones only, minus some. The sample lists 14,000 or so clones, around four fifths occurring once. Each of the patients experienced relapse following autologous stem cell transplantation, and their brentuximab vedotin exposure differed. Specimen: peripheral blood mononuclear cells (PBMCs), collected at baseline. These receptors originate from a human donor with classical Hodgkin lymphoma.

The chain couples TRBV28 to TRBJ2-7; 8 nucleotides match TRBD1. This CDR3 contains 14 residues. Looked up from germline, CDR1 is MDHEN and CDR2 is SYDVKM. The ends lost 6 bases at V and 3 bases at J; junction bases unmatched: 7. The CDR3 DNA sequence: TGTGCCAGCAGCCCGGGACAGGACCTCTACGAGCAGTACTTC. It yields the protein CASSPGQDLYEQYF.

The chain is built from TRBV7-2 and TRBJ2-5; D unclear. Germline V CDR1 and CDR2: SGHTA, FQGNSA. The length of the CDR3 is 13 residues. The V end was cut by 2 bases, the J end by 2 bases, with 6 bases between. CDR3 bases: TGTGCCAGCAGCTTAAGACGGCAAGAGACCCAGTACTTC. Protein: CASSLRRQETQYF.

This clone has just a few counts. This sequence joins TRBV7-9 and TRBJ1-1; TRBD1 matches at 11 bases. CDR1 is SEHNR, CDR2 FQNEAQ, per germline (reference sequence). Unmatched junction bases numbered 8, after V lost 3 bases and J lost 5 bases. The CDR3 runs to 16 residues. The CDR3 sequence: CASSFRDRGKGTEAFF. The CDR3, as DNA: TGTGCCAGCAGCTTTCGGGACAGGGGGAAGGGGACTGAAGCTTTCTTT.

The CDR3 DNA sequence: TGTGCCAGTAGTGCCCCACTTAGCCGCGCTGAAGCTTTCTTT. It is translated as CASSAPLSRAEAFF. The chain employs TRBV19 and TRBJ1-1; D gene uncertain. V lost 5 bases to trimming and J lost 6 bases, with 16 bases between them. The germline gives CDR1 LNHDA, CDR2 SQIVND (reference sequence). The CDR3 has 14 amino acids.

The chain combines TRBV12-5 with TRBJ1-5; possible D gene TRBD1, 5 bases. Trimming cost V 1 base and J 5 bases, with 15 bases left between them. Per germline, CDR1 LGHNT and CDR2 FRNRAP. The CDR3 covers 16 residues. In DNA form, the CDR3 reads TGTGCTAGTGGTTTGGCATCGTTGGGGGAGGATCAGCCCCAGCATTTT. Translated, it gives CASGLASLGEDQPQHF.

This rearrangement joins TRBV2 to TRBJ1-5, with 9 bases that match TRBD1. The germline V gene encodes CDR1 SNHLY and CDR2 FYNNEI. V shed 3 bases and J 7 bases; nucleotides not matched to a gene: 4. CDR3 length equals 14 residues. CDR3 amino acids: CASSENRGQQPQHF. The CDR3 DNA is TGTGCCAGCAGTGAGAACAGGGGGCAACAGCCCCAGCATTTT.

CDR3: CASSLWAPSRGLGYGYTF. CDR3 nucleotides: TGTGCCAGCAGTTTATGGGCACCGAGTCGGGGGCTAGGCTATGGCTACACCTTC. The chain is built from TRBV27 and TRBJ1-2; possibly TRBD1 for D (6 bases). Trimming took off 1 base at V and 4 bases at J, with 22 bases between the two ends. Per germline, CDR1 MNHEY and CDR2 SMNVEV (reference sequence). This CDR3 has 18 residues.

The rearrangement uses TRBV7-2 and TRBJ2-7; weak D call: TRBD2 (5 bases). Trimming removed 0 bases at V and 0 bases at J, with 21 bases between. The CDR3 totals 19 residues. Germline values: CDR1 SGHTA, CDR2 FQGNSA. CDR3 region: CASSLAGSTGGGSSYEQYF. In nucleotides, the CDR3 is TGTGCCAGCAGCTTAGCGGGTTCGACGGGCGGAGGTAGCTCCTACGAGCAGTACTTC.

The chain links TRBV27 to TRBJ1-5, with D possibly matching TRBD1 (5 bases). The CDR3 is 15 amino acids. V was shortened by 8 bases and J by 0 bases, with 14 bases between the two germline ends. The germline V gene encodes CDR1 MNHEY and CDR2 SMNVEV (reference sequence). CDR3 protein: CASRAQGYSNQPQHF. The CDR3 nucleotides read TGTGCCAGCCGCGCGCAGGGATATAGCAATCAGCCCCAGCATTTT.

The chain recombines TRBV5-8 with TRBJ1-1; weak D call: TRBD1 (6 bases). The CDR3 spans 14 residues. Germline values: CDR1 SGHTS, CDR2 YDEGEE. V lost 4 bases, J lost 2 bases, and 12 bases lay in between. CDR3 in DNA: TGTGCCAGCAGCCCGCGGGGGGCCAACACTGAAGCTTTCTTT. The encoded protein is CASSPRGANTEAFF. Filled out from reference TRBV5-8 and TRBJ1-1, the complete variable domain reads EAGVTQSPTHLIKTRGQQATLRCSPISGHTSVYWYQQALGLGLQFLLWYDEGEERNRGNFPPRFSGRQFPNYSSELNVNALELEDSALYLCASSPRGANTEAFFGQGTRLTVV.

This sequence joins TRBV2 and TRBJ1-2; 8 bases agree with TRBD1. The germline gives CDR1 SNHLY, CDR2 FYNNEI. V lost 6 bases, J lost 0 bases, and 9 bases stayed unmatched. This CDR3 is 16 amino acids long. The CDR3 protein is CASRVGQGRTNYGYTF. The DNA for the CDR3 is TGTGCCAGCAGGGTAGGACAGGGCCGAACTAACTATGGCTACACCTTC. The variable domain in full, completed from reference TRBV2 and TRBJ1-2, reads EPEVTQTPSHQVTQMGQEVILRCVPISNHLYFYWYRQILGQKVEFLVSFYNNEISEKSEIFDDQFSVERPDGSNFTLKIRSTKLEDSAMYFCASRVGQGRTNYGYTFGSGTRLTVV.

CDR3 in amino acids: CASSLAPGTQADTQYF. The DNA of the CDR3 is TGCGCCAGCAGCTTGGCTCCGGGGACCCAAGCAGATACGCAGTATTTT. The chain employs TRBV5-1 and TRBJ2-3; tentatively, D is TRBD1 or TRBD2 (5 bases each). The V end lost 0 bases, the J end lost 4 bases, and 15 bases lay between the germline ends. The CDR3 has 16 residues. CDR1 and CDR2 (germline): SGHRS, YFSETQ. The full variable domain, with the rest looked up from reference TRBV5-1 and TRBJ2-3, is KAGVTQTPRYLIKTRGQQVTLSCSPISGHRSVSWYQQTPGQGLQFLFEYFSETQRNKGNFPGRFSGRQFSNSRSEMNVSTLELGDSALYLCASSLAPGTQADTQYFGPGTRLTVL.

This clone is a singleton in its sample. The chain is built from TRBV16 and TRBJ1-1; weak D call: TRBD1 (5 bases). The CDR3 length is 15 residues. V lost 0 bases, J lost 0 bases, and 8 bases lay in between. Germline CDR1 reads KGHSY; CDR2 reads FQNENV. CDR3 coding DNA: TGTGCCAGCAGCCAATCGGGGACCGTGAACACTGAAGCTTTCTTT. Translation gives CASSQSGTVNTEAFF.

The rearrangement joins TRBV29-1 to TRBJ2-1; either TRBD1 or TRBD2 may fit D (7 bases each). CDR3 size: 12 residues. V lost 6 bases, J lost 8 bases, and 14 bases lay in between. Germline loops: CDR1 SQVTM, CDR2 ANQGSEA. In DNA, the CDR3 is TGCAGCGTGGGGAGGGGGCGGGATGAGCAGTTCTTC. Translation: CSVGRGRDEQFF.

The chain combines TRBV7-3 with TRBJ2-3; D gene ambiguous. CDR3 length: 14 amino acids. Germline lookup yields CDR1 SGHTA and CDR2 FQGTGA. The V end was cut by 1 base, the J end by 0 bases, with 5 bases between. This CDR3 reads CASSLSRSTDTQYF. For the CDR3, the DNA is TGTGCCAGCAGCTTAAGCCGGAGCACAGATACGCAGTATTTT.

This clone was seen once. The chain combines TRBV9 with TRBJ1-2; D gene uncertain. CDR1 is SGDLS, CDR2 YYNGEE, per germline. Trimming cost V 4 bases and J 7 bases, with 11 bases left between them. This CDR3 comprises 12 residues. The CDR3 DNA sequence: TGTGCCAGCAGCTCAAACCCGAGTGGCTACACCTTC. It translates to CASSSNPSGYTF.

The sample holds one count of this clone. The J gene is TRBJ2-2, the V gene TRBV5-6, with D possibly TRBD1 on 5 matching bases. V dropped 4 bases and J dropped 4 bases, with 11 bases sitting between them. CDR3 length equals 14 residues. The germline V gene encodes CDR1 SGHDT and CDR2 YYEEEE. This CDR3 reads CASSKTVTTGELFF. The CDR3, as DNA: TGTGCCAGCAGCAAGACAGTCACCACCGGGGAGCTGTTTTTT.

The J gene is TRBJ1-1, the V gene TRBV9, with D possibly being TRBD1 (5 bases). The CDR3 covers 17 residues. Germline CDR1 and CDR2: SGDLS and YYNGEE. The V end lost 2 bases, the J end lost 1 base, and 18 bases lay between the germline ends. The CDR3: CASSVDSQLLSNTEAFF. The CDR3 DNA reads TGTGCCAGCAGCGTCGACAGCCAACTCCTTTCGAACACTGAAGCTTTCTTT.

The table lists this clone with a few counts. The CDR3 sequence is CASSLSARYGYTF. CDR3 coding DNA: TGCGCCAGCAGCTTGTCGGCCAGATATGGCTACACCTTC. V gene TRBV5-1 combines with J gene TRBJ1-2; D is unresolved. Trimming cost V 1 base and J 5 bases, with 9 bases left between them. The CDR3 consists of 13 residues. Germline lookup yields CDR1 SGHRS and CDR2 YFSETQ. Filled out from reference TRBV5-1 and TRBJ1-2, the complete variable domain reads KAGVTQTPRYLIKTRGQQVTLSCSPISGHRSVSWYQQTPGQGLQFLFEYFSETQRNKGNFPGRFSGRQFSNSRSEMNVSTLELGDSALYLCASSLSARYGYTFGSGTRLTVV.

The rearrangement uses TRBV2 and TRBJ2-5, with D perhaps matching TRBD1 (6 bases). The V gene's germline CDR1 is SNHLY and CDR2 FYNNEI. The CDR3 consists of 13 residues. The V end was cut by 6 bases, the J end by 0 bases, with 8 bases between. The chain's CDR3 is CASRDRYQETQYF. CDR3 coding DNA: TGTGCCAGCAGGGACAGATACCAAGAGACCCAGTACTTC.

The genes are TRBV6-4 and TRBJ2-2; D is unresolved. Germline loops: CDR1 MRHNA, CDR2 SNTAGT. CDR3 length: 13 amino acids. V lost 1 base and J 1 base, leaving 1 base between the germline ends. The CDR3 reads CASSDWNTGELFF. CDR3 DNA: TGTGCCAGCAGTGACTGGAACACCGGGGAGCTGTTTTTT.

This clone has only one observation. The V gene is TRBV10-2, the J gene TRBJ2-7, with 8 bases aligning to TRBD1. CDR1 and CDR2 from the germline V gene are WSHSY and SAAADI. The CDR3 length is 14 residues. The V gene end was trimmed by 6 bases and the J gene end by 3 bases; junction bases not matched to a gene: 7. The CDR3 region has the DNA TGCGCCAGCAGGACAGGGGTCGTCCTCTACGAGCAGTACTTC. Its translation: CASRTGVVLYEQYF.

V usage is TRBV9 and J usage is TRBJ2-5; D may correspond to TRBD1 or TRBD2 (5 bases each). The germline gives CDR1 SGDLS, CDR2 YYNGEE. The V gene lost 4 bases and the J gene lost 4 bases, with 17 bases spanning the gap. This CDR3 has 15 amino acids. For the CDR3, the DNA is TGTGCCAGCAGCCCAGGGACCACCCCAGGAGAGACCCAGTACTTC. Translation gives CASSPGTTPGETQYF.

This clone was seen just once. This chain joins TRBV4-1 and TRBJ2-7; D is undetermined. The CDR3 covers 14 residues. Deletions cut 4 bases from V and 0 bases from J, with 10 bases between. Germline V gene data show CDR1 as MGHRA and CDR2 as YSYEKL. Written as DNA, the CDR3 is TGCGCCAGCAGCCCTTCAATGCGCTCCTACGAGCAGTACTTC. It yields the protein CASSPSMRSYEQYF.

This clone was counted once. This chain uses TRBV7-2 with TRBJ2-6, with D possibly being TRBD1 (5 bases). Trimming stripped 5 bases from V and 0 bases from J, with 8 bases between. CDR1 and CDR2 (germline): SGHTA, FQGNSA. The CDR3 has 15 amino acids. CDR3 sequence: CASSVDSSGANVLTF. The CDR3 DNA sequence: TGTGCCAGCAGCGTCGACAGCTCTGGGGCCAACGTCCTGACTTTC.

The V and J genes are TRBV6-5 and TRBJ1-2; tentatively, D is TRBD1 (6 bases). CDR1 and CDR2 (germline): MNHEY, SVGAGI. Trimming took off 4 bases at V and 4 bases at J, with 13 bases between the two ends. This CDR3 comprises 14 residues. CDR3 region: CASSSLGGGYGYTF. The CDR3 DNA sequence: TGTGCCAGCAGTTCCTTGGGGGGCGGCTATGGCTACACCTTC.